This T cell receptor beta chain emerged from a study of blood T cell repertoires in COVID-19 (dated by TCRdb to 2019 to 2021). About the study as a whole: The collaborator samples originated in the United States, Italy and Spain and spanned the acute and convalescent phases of COVID-19. The material from the prospective study consisted of cDNA or gDNA derived from T cells, B-cell-depleted T cells, or PBMCs. Deeply sampled blood TCRbeta repertoires from subjects exposed to, actively infected with, or recovered from COVID-19 were included in the dataset. The repertoires were released in a freely available public database intended as a resource for research on the immune response to SARS-CoV-2. The samples were drawn from two sources: the first 160 participants of the ongoing ImmuneRACE study, and 1,000 to 1,500 subjects contributed by 6 global collaborators. A de-identified subject ID, COVID-19 status, age in years and sex were almost always included in the sample metadata. Where available, HLA class I and class II types were taken from metadata supplied by the sample provider and were not determined by assay-based typing. What the authors observed across the whole study: How much clinical and demographic metadata was included differed by source and by participant, and the metadata was provided uncurated.

From cysteine to phenylalanine, the CDR3 is 13 amino acids long. Only CDR3 DNA is held: 39 bases, read in frame from base 1. The germline V gene yields MNHEY for CDR1 and SVGAGI for CDR2. The germline ends are 10 bases apart after V is trimmed by 6 bases and J by 4 bases. Whole blood was collected in K2EDTA tubes by collaborating institutions according to the institutions' own protocols. For TCRbeta analysis, collaborators shipped samples as frozen whole blood, isolated PBMCs, or DNA extracted from either of those sample types. The immunoSEQ Assay, a bias-controlled multiplex PCR, was used to amplify TCRbeta CDR3 regions from genomic DNA. The paper's processing steps were these. Within the assay, amplification of reference gene primers was used to estimate how many nucleated cells each sample contained. Sequence reads were collapsed and filtered to measure the absolute abundance of every unique TCRbeta CDR3 rearrangement. For each sample, productive Simpson clonality was calculated as the square root of Simpson's diversity index over productive rearrangements. TCRdb took this table from immuneACCESS and kept in-frame rearrangements with V and J called. Such tables lack part of the clones; where checked against another copy, unresolved V genes explain under half of the gap, and the rest is unexplained. Clone size and V and J calls were adopted from that table, with D and trimming inferred from the DNA. The sample table holds 100,000 to 150,000 clones, of which roughly 88% were seen once. The ten top clones hold 5% to 6% of the sample.

Details on this clone: Its specific antigen is unknown. One base away there is no much larger clone; base qualities are not given.

The source is a human donor in a cohort sampled during active COVID-19. This receptor chain uses TRBV6-5 and TRBJ1-3, with a weak D call of TRBD1 (6 bases match). Sequences were obtained from peripheral blood. CDR3 reads: CASRRDRGNTIYF. The DNA sequence is TGTGCCAGCAGGAGAGACAGGGGAAACACCATATATTTT.